This TCR beta chain is drawn from a study of OX40 agonist ivuxolimab in advanced cancers. Findings of the study overall: In the 0.1 to 3.0 mg/kg range, CD4+ and CD8+ blood T cells had expanded clonally by week 6.

V was pared by 6 bases and J by 5 bases, with 5 bases of the junction left unmatched. The CDR3 has 13 residues. Germline lookup yields CDR1 MNHNS and CDR2 SASEGT. Sequencing was performed with immunoSEQ multiplex PCR; in TCRdb, only in-frame clones are kept and a portion is missing. The table includes about 46,000 clones, around nine tenths detected once. Concerning this clone itself: The target antigen is unknown.

Sequenced material: CD4+ or CD8+ T cells sorted from blood, taken in a trial of the OX40 agonist ivuxolimab. The rearrangement joins TRBV6-1 to TRBJ1-1; 8 bases line up with TRBD1. The sequence was obtained from an adult with an advanced solid tumor such as melanoma, head and neck, liver or kidney cancer. CDR3 region: CASRDDRGTEAFF. DNA for the CDR3: TGTGCCAGCAGGGACGACAGGGGAACTGAAGCTTTCTTT.